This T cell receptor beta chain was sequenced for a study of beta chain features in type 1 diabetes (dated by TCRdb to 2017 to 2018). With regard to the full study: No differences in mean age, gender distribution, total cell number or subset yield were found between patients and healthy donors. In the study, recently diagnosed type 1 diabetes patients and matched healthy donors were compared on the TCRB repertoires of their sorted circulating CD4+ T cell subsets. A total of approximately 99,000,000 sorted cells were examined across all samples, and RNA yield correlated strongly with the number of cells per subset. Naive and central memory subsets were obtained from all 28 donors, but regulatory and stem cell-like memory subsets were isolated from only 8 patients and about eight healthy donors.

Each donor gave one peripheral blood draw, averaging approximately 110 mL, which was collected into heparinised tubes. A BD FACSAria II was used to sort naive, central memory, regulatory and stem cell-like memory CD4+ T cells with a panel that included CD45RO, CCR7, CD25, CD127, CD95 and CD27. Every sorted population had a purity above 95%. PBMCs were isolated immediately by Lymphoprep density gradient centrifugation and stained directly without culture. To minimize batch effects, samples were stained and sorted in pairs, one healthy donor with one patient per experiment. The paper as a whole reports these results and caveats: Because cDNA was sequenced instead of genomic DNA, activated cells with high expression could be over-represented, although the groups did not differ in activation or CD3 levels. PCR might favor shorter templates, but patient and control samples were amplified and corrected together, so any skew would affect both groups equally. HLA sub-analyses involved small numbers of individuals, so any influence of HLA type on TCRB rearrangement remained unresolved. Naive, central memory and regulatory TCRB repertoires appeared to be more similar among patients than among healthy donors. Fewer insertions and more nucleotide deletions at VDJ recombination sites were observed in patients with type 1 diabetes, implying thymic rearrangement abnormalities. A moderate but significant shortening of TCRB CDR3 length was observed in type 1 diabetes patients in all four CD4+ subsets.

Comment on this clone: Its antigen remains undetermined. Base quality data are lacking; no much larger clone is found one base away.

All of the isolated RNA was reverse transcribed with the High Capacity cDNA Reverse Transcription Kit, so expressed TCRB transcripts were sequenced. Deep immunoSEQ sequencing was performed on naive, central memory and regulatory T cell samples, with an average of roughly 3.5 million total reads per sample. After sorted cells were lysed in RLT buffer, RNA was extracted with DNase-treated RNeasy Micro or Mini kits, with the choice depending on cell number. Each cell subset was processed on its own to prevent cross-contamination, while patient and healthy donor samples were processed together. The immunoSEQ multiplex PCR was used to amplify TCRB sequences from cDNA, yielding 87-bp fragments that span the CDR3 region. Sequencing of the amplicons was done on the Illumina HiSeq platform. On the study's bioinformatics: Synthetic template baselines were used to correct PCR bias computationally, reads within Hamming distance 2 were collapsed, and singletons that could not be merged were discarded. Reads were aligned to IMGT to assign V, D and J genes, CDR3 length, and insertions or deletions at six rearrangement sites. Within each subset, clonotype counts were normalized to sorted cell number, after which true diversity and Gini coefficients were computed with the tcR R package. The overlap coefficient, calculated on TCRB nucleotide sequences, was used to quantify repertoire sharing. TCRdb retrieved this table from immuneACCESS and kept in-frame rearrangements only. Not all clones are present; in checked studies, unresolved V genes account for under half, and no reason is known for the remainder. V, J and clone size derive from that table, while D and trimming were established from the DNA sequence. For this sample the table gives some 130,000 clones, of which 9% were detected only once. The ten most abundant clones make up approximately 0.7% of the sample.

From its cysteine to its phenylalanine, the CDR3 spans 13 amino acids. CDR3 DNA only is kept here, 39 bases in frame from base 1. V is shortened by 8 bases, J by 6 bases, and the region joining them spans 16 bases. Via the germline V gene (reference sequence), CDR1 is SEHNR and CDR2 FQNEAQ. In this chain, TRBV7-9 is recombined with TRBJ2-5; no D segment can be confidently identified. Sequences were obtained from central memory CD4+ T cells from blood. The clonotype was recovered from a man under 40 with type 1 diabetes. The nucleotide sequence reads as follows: TGTGCCAGCGCATTATCCCTAGGAAAGACCCAGTACTTC. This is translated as CASALSLGKTQYF.